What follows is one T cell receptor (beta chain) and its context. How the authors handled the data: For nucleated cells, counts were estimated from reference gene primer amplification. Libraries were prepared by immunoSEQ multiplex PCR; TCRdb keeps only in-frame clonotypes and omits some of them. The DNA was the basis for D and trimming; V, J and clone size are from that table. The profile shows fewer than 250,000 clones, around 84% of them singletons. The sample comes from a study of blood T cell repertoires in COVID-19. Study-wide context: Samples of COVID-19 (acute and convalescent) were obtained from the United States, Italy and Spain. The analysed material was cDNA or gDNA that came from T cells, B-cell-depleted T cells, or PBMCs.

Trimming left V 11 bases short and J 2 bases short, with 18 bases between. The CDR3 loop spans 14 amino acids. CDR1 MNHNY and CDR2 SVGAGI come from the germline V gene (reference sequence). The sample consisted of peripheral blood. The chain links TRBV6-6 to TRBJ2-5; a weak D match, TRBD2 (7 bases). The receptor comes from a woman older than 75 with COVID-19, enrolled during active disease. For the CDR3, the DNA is TGTGCCTGCCGCGGGGGCCTAGGGCAAGAGACCCAGTACTTC. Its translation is CACRGGLGQETQYF.